The 26 T cell receptor beta chains below were found in one sample sequenced in a study of blood T cell repertoires in COVID-19. The protocol was immunoSEQ multiplex PCR, while the TCRdb copy is restricted to in-frame clones and leaves out a portion. The sample lists roughly 170,000 clones, less than 85% occurring once. Material for sequencing was PBMCs or T cells enriched from blood (not recorded which). These receptors originate from a woman aged 50 to 60 who had recovered from COVID-19.

This clone was found a few times. The chain recombines TRBV7-9 with TRBJ1-2, with 7 bases fitting TRBD1. This CDR3 has 14 residues. Germline lookup yields CDR1 SEHNR and CDR2 FQNEAQ (reference sequence). Germline trimming cut 3 bases from V and 7 bases from J; bases unmatched to any gene: 8. As DNA, the CDR3 is TGTGCCAGCAGCTTTGGCCAGGGGGTCGGTGGCTACACCTTC. It is translated as CASSFGQGVGGYTF.

The chain employs TRBV6-1 and TRBJ1-5; D gene unclear. Germline V gives CDR1 MNHNS, CDR2 SASEGT. The CDR3 spans 15 residues. V dropped 3 bases and J dropped 2 bases, with 11 bases sitting between them. CDR3 bases: TGTGCCAGCAGTGACCCAATAAGCGGCAATCAGCCCCAGCATTTT. This encodes CASSDPISGNQPQHF.

This sequence joins TRBV28 and TRBJ1-2; the match to TRBD1 covers 9 bases. Germline V gene lookup returns CDR1 MDHEN and CDR2 SYDVKM. There are 14 residues in the CDR3. J gave up 6 bases and V 6 bases, and 8 bases lay outside the gene matches. The CDR3 is CASSDGDRENGYTF. CDR3 bases: TGTGCCAGCAGCGACGGGGACAGGGAGAATGGCTACACCTTC.

The chain joins TRBV4-1 to TRBJ2-5; D not resolved. Germline CDR1 and CDR2: MGHRA and YSYEKL. Trimming removed 4 bases from V and 4 bases from J, with 13 bases in between. This CDR3 has 14 residues. The CDR3 loop reads CASSLTSGTETQYF. CDR3 in DNA: TGCGCCAGCAGCCTAACTTCGGGTACAGAGACCCAGTACTTC.

This chain joins TRBV21-1 and TRBJ1-5. TRBV21-1 is listed as a pseudogene. The CDR3 loop spans 12 amino acids. The CDR3 loop is CASTAGGQPQHF. In nucleotides, the CDR3 is TGTGCCAGCACAGCGGGGGGCCAGCCCCAGCATTTT.

V usage is TRBV7-9 and J usage is TRBJ2-1, with 12 bases that match TRBD2. Germline CDR1 is SEHNR and CDR2 is FQNEAQ (reference sequence). V lost 5 bases and J lost 5; bases outside the gene matches: 7. This CDR3 is built from 16 residues. In nucleotides, the CDR3 is TGTGCCAGCAGCACCCGGACTAGCGGGGTCGACAATGAGCAGTTCTTC. Encoded protein: CASSTRTSGVDNEQFF. Based on the CDR3 plus reference TRBV7-9 and TRBJ2-1, the full variable domain is DTGVSQNPRHKITKRGQNVTFRCDPISEHNRLYWYRQTLGQGPEFLTYFQNEAQLEKSRLLSDRFSAERPKGSFSTLEIQRTEQGDSAMYLCASSTRTSGVDNEQFFGPGTRLTVL.

The chain recombines TRBV12-3 or TRBV12-4 with TRBJ1-2; the match to TRBD1 covers 8 bases. This CDR3 region has 13 residues. J lost 6 bases, V lost 6 bases, and 6 bases had no gene match. The CDR3: CASSITGGDGYTF. In nucleotides, the CDR3 is TGTGCCAGCAGCATAACAGGGGGGGATGGCTACACCTTC.

This chain links TRBV2 with TRBJ2-2, with a weak D call TRBD2 (6 bases). The V and J ends lost 8 bases and 7 bases respectively, with 8 bases between them. The germline V gene encodes CDR1 SNHLY and CDR2 FYNNEI. CDR3 length: 11 amino acids. In nucleotides, the CDR3 is TGTGCCAGCGGGGGAGGCGGGGAGCTGTTTTTT. Its translation: CASGGGGELFF.

This clone has only a few counts. The V and J genes are TRBV3-1 (or the pseudogene TRBV3-2) and TRBJ1-3; D remains unclear. The V gene lost 4 bases and the J gene lost 0 bases, with 7 bases spanning the gap. Germline lookup yields CDR1 LGHDT and CDR2 YNNKEL (reference sequence). This CDR3 comprises 14 residues. The CDR3 nucleotides are TGTGCCAGCAGCCCCCGAGACTCTGGAAACACCATATATTTT. Translating it yields CASSPRDSGNTIYF.

The CDR3, as DNA: TGTGCCAGCAGCGTAGAGACGGGGGATACGCAGTATTTT. Encoded protein: CASSVETGDTQYF. V usage is TRBV9 and J usage is TRBJ2-3, with D maybe TRBD2 (5 bases). The length of the CDR3 is 13 residues. CDR1 is SGDLS, CDR2 YYNGEE, per germline. The V gene lost 0 bases and the J gene lost 6 bases, with 8 bases spanning the gap.

This clone is a singleton in its sample. The chain couples TRBV30 to TRBJ2-3; D is undetermined. CDR3 length: 14 amino acids. Between the trimmed V and J ends, which lost 4 bases and 0 bases, there was a span of 11 bases. Germline CDR1 is GTSNPN and CDR2 is SVGIG (reference sequence). The chain's CDR3 is CAWTEPASTDTQYF. In nucleotides, the CDR3 is TGTGCCTGGACGGAGCCAGCTAGCACAGATACGCAGTATTTT.

This chain connects TRBV7-9 to TRBJ1-6; 10 bases map to TRBD1. V shed 5 bases and J 3 bases; nucleotides not matched to a gene: 4. The CDR3 runs 16 residues. Germline loops: CDR1 SEHNR, CDR2 FQNEAQ (reference sequence). The CDR3 DNA reads as TGTGCCAGCAGCCAGGGACAGGGGTTCTATAATTCACCCCTCCACTTT. This encodes CASSQGQGFYNSPLHF.

CDR3 nucleotides: TGCGCCAGCAGCCAGGGGCTCGGGTATCCCGGGGAGCTGTTTTTT. Translated: CASSQGLGYPGELFF. This sequence joins TRBV4-3 and TRBJ2-2; D possibly corresponds to TRBD1 (5 bases). The V end was cut by 3 bases, the J end by 6 bases, with 14 bases between. The germline V gene encodes CDR1 LGHNA and CDR2 YSLEER. The CDR3 has 15 residues.

This chain links TRBV7-3 with TRBJ1-2; 8 bases agree with TRBD1. Trimming took 6 bases from V and 4 from J; bases not matched to a gene: 7. CDR1 SGHTA and CDR2 FQGTGA come from the germline V gene. This CDR3 contains 14 residues. The CDR3 spells CASSLQGDGYGYTF. Written as DNA, the CDR3 is TGTGCCAGCAGTTTACAGGGGGACGGCTATGGCTACACCTTC.

V usage is TRBV9 and J usage is TRBJ1-2; TRBD1 agrees at 10 bases. Germline lookup yields CDR1 SGDLS and CDR2 YYNGEE. J was trimmed by 7 bases and V by 3 bases; bases with no gene match: 0. There are 12 residues in the CDR3. This CDR3 reads CASSGTGGGYTF. In DNA, the CDR3 is TGTGCCAGCAGCGGGACAGGGGGTGGCTACACCTTC.

This chain connects TRBV6-1 to TRBJ1-1; D is undetermined. This CDR3 comprises 13 residues. Germline values: CDR1 MNHNS, CDR2 SASEGT. Trimming cost V 2 bases and J 4 bases, with 8 bases left between them. The chain's CDR3 is CASSEQLVTEAFF. The CDR3 bases are TGTGCCAGCAGTGAACAACTCGTCACTGAAGCTTTCTTT.

The V call is TRBV7-2, the J call TRBJ2-3, with unresolved D. This CDR3 spans 14 amino acids. Germline V gene data show CDR1 as SGHTA and CDR2 as FQGNSA. Trimming stripped 2 bases from V and 0 bases from J, with 6 bases between. Here the CDR3 reads CASSLPVSTDTQYF. The DNA of the CDR3 is TGTGCCAGCAGCTTACCGGTGAGCACAGATACGCAGTATTTT.

V gene TRBV19 combines with J gene TRBJ1-4; D is uncertain. Germline V gene lookup returns CDR1 LNHDA and CDR2 SQIVND (reference sequence). Trimming shortened V by 4 bases and J by 0 bases, and 9 bases separated the two germline ends. The CDR3 runs to 15 residues. The CDR3 is CASSTGYATNEKLFF. The CDR3 nucleotides read TGTGCCAGTAGTACGGGATATGCAACTAATGAAAAACTGTTTTTT.

The rearrangement uses TRBV7-9 and TRBJ1-2; D might be TRBD1 (5 bases). V dropped 1 base and J dropped 6 bases, with 9 bases sitting between them. CDR3 length equals 13 residues. CDR1 is SEHNR and CDR2 is FQNEAQ in the germline V gene (reference sequence). The CDR3 DNA sequence: TGTGCCAGCAGCTTAGGCGTAGGGGATGGCTACACCTTC. It specifies CASSLGVGDGYTF.

This chain uses TRBV18 with TRBJ1-2; no definite D call. This CDR3 is 16 amino acids long. V was cut by 4 bases and J by 5 bases, with 20 bases left in between. The germline V gene encodes CDR1 KGHSH and CDR2 LQKENI. The CDR3 protein is CASSLRSDPGWYGYTF. The DNA of the CDR3 is TGTGCCAGCTCACTCCGATCAGACCCGGGATGGTATGGCTACACCTTC.

V is TRBV7-2 and J is TRBJ1-5, with D perhaps TRBD1 (6 bases). CDR3 length: 15 residues. The germline gives CDR1 SGHTA, CDR2 FQGNSA. V was cut by 2 bases and J by 2 bases, with 10 bases left in between. In DNA form, the CDR3 reads TGTGCCAGCAGCTTATCAGGGGCAGGCAATCAGCCCCAGCATTTT. It is translated as CASSLSGAGNQPQHF.

At least ten counts were recorded for this clone. Different DNA sequences within this sample yield the same CDR3. This chain joins TRBV4-1 and TRBJ1-2; D is unresolved. There are 13 residues in the CDR3. The germline V gene has CDR1 MGHRA and CDR2 YSYEKL. The V gene lost 1 base and the J gene lost 7 bases, with 10 bases spanning the gap. CDR3 protein: CASSQGFGGGYTF. The CDR3 region has the DNA TGCGCCAGCAGCCAAGGGTTCGGAGGTGGCTACACCTTC.

The V gene is TRBV5-4, the J gene TRBJ1-1; D may be TRBD1 (6 bases). This CDR3 has 16 amino acids. V dropped 1 base and J dropped 4 bases, with 17 bases sitting between them. Germline loops: CDR1 SGHNT, CDR2 YYREEE (reference sequence). As DNA, the CDR3 is TGTGCCAGCAGCTTGTACCTAGGGGGTAGGATCACTGAAGCTTTCTTT. Encoded protein: CASSLYLGGRITEAFF.

CDR3 sequence: CASSTTKGANEQFF. CDR3 nucleotide sequence: TGTGCCAGCAGCACCACTAAAGGGGCCAATGAGCAGTTCTTC. The V gene is TRBV13, the J gene TRBJ2-1, with a tentative D call TRBD1 (5 bases). The CDR3 is 14 amino acids. Germline lookup yields CDR1 PRHDT and CDR2 FYEKMQ (reference sequence). V gave up 5 bases and J gave up 6 bases, with 14 bases separating them.

This clone was seen many times. J is TRBJ2-2 and V is TRBV3-1 (or the pseudogene TRBV3-2); tentative D call: TRBD2 (6 bases). This CDR3 has 18 amino acids. Germline V CDR1 and CDR2: LGHDT, YNNKEL (reference sequence). V shed 8 bases and J shed 2 bases, with 24 bases lying between them. The CDR3 loop reads CASSQSEGGRGNTGELFF. Written as DNA, the CDR3 is TGTGCCAGCTCCCAATCGGAGGGCGGGCGGGGCAACACCGGGGAGCTGTTTTTT.

The CDR3 DNA reads as TGCGCCAGCAGCCAAGAAGTGGCAGGGGTCACCGGGGAGCTGTTTTTT. Its protein is CASSQEVAGVTGELFF. The gene calls are TRBV4-1 and TRBJ2-2, with D possibly being TRBD1 (6 bases). The germline V and J ends were trimmed by 0 bases and 4 bases, with 12 bases remaining between them. The CDR3 totals 16 residues. Germline CDR1 reads MGHRA; CDR2 reads YSYEKL.